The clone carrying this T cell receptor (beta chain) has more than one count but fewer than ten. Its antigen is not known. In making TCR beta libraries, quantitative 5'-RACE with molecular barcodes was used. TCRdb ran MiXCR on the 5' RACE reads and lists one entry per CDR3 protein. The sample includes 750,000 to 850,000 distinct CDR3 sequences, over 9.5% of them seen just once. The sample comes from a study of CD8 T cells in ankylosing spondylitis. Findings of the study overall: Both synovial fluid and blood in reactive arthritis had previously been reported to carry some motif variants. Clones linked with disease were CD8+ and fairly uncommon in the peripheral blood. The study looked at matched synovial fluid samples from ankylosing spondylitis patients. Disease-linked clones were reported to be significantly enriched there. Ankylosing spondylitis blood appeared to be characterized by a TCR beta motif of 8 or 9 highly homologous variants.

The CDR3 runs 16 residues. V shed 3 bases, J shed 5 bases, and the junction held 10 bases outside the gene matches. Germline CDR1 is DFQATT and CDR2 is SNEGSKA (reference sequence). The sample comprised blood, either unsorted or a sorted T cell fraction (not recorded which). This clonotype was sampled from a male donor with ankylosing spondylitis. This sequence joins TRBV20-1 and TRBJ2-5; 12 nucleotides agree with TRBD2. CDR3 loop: CSARASGGASGETQYF. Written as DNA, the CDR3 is TGCAGTGCTAGGGCTAGCGGGGGGGCCTCAGGGGAGACCCAGTACTTC.